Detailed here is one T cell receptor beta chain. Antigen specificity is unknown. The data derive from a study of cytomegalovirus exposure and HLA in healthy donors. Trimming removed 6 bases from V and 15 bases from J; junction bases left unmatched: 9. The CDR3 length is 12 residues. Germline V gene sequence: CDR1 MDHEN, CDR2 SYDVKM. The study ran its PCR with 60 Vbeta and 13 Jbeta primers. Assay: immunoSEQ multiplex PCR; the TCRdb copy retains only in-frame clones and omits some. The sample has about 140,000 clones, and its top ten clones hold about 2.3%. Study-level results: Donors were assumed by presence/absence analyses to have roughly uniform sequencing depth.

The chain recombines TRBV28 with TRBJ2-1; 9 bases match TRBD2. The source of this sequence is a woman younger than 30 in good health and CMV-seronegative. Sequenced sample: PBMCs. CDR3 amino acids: CASREGTSTAFF. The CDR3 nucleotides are TGTGCCAGCAGGGAGGGGACTAGCACCGCGTTCTTC. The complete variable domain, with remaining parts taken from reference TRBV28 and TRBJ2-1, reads DVKVTQSSRYLVKRTGEKVFLECVQDMDHENMFWYRQDPGLGLRLIYFSYDVKMKEKGDIPEGYSVSREKKERFSLILESASTNQTSMYLCASREGTSTAFFGPGTRLTVL.